This T cell receptor (beta chain) was obtained from a study of CXCR3-negative and CXCR3-positive naive CD8 T cells. For this clonotype: Antigen specificity is unknown.

This CDR3 comprises 15 residues. The study's findings and limits: Naive cells, whether CXCR3-negative or CXCR3-positive, had similar TRBV-TRBJ usage, while memory cells differed. TRB CDR3 hydrophobicity was greater in CXCR3-positive naive cells than in CXCR3-negative naive cells.

The method, 5' RACE with UMI labels, was used to prepare the TRB cDNA libraries. From its re-call of the 5' RACE reads, TCRdb lists each CDR3 protein once, without DNA. The sample holds about 120,000 distinct CDR3 sequences. This clonotype was sampled from a human donor in good health. Some clones in this sample may be carry-over from other donors' samples. The sequencing sample was made of naive CXCR3+ CD8+ T cells from blood. Indicated subset: CD45RO-CCR7+CD27+CD95- naive CD8+ T cells expressing CXCR3 (TNR3+). This chain uses TRBV12-3 or TRBV12-4 with TRBJ2-2; the TCRdb call, TRBD1, lacks DNA for checking. CDR3 residues: CASSLVTGSVGELFF.